The T cell receptor (beta chain) under discussion was sequenced for a study of human T cells and chemical hapten exposure. The wider study: Sensitization involved placing 2% DPC onto a 2 cm by 2 cm region of upper inner arm skin. Weekly scalp doses of diphenylcyclopropenone were given to patients during the approximately 23-week study.

This clonotype was observed at least ten times. The germline V gene encodes CDR1 SQVTM and CDR2 ANQGSEA. V trimming: 2 bases; J trimming: 0 bases; junction bases outside the gene matches: 6. This CDR3 region has 16 residues. As handled by the study authors: Per sample, the median was around 100,000 TCRs, with values from around 20,000 to 690,000. Each CDR3 protein gets one entry after TCRdb re-called the RACE reads with MiXCR. These V and J calls rely on TCRdb rather than the paper's analysis. The data hold approximately 49,000 distinct CDR3 sequences, with 8% to 9.5% observed a single time. Time point denoted: patch test 1, 2 weeks after DPC sensitization. Stated treatment: therapeutic diphenylcyclopropenone sensitization with weekly scalp DPC.

The V call is TRBV29-1, the J call TRBJ2-2; the match to TRBD1 covers 7 bases. The starting material was whole blood, obtained in connection with sensitization to the hapten diphenylcyclopropenone (DPC). The source is a woman aged 45-59 years with alopecia areata. Some clones in this sample may be carry-over from other donors' samples. CDR3 sequence reads: CSVETLGTANTGELFF. The CDR3 nucleotides are TGCAGCGTTGAAACCCTAGGGACAGCGAACACCGGGGAGCTGTTTTTT.